This T cell receptor (beta chain) came from a study of blood T cell repertoires in COVID-19. In the study overall: Sites in the United States, Italy and Spain provided acute and convalescent COVID-19 samples. Sources were T cells, B-cell-depleted T cells, or PBMCs; the material itself was cDNA or gDNA.

In the authors' workflow: Estimation of nucleated cell counts was performed using reference gene primer amplification. The table came from immunoSEQ multiplex PCR; TCRdb's copy has only in-frame clones and leaves some out. D and trimming were read from the DNA, whereas the V and J calls and clone size are those reported in that table. The sample consists of about 300,000 clones, around 87% of them appearing once. Living in 24 US areas, the participants were between 18 and 89 years of age. Germline V gives CDR1 SGHVS, CDR2 FQNEAQ. This CDR3 contains 16 residues. V was pared by 2 bases and J by 2 bases, with 12 bases between.

Sequencing was done on a sample of PBMCs or T cells enriched from blood (not recorded which). The V call is TRBV7-8, the J call TRBJ2-2; tentatively, D is TRBD1 (5 bases). This TCR came from a woman between 18 and 30 years old with acute COVID-19. CDR3: CASSLRRGVNTGELFF. The CDR3 DNA reads TGTGCCAGCAGCTTACGAAGGGGCGTTAACACCGGGGAGCTGTTTTTT.